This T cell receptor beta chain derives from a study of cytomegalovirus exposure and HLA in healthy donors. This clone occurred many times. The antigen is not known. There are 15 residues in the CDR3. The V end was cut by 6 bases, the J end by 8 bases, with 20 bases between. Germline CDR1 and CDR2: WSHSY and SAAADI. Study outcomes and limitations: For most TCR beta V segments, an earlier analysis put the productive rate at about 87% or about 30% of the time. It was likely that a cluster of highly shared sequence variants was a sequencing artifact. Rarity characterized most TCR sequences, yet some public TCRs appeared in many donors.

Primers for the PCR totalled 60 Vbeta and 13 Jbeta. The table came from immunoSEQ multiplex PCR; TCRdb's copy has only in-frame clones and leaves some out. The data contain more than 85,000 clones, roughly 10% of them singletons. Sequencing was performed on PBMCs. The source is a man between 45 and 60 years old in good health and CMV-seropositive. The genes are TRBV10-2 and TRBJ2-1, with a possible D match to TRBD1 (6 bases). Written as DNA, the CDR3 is TGCGCCAGCAGGAACCCCGAGACAGGAACGCATGAGCAGTTCTTC. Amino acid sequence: CASRNPETGTHEQFF.